Given below is one T cell receptor beta chain in context. Treatment given: oral pan-JAK inhibitor, 5-10 mg twice daily. As part of sample collection, lesional scalp punch biopsies and peripheral blood were taken from alopecia areata patients. The data stem from a study of CD8+ T cells in alopecia areata. The wider study: The drug, oral tofacitinib, was given to treated patients at 5 to 10 mg twice daily.

Following extraction, RNA underwent reverse transcription to cDNA, which served as the sequencing template. Sequenced by immunoSEQ multiplex PCR; TCRdb stores in-frame clones only, minus some. The sample holds some 190,000 clones; about half are singletons and the top ten take roughly a tenth. The CDR3 loop spans 15 amino acids. CDR1 LGHNT and CDR2 FRNRAP come from the germline V gene. Losses at the gene ends were 4 bases for V and 7 bases for J; bases not matched to a gene: 7. This sequence was found in a human donor with alopecia areata. This sample comprised CD8+ T cells sorted from blood, obtained between weeks 51 and 54, from a patient treated with tofacitinib. This chain uses TRBV12-5 with TRBJ2-3; TRBD2 agrees at 11 bases. The CDR3 protein is CASGSLAGGFYTQYF. The CDR3 DNA follows: TGTGCTAGTGGTTCCCTAGCGGGGGGCTTTTATACGCAGTATTTT. The entire variable domain, with the rest obtained from reference TRBV12-5 and TRBJ2-3, is as follows: DARVTQTPRHKVTEMGQEVTMRCQPILGHNTVFWYRQTMMQGLELLAYFRNRAPLDDSGMPKDRFSAEMPDATLATLKIQPSEPRDSAVYFCASGSLAGGFYTQYFGPGTRLTVL.